Below are 13 T cell receptor beta chains sequenced from a single sample in a study of T cell clonality in common variable immunodeficiency. Assay used: immunoSEQ multiplex PCR; TCRdb lists only in-frame clones, some missing. The sample has tens of thousands of clones, none seen only once. Sequencing used peripheral blood mononuclear cells. These receptors came from a person aged 18 to 70 in good health.

This clone was recorded at least ten times. Read data end 3 residues before the CDR3 end; the end is taken from the germline J gene. This rearrangement joins TRBV7-9 to TRBJ2-1, with 9 nucleotides matching TRBD2. The CDR3 is 15 amino acids. Germline CDR1 is SEHNR and CDR2 is FQNEAQ (reference sequence). The J segment lost 6 bases and the V segment lost 5 bases, leaving 8 bases of the junction unmatched. The sequenced part of the CDR3 DNA is TGTGCCAGCAGCCAGGCGCTACTAGCGGGCAATGAG. The encoded protein is CASSQALLAGNE. The entire CDR3 sequence reads CASSQALLAGNEQFF.

In this sample, this clone turned up many times. The sequence runs out 3 residues before the end of the CDR3; the remainder is reconstructed from the germline J gene. The chain carries TRBV18 and TRBJ2-3; TRBD2 matches at 7 bases. This CDR3 has 16 residues. The junction had 7 bases not matched to a gene; V was cut back by 2 bases and J by 2 bases. The V gene's germline CDR1 is KGHSH and CDR2 LQKENI. CDR3 sequence: CASSPRGGATTDTQYF. CDR3 bases read: TGTGCCAGCTCACCAAGGGGAGGGGCTACCACAGATACG.

There are a few counts of this clone. The read finishes 3 residues shy of the CDR3 end, and the germline J gene is used to complete it. The chain has TRBV7-9 and TRBJ2-3, with D perhaps matching TRBD1 (6 bases). The germline V gene has CDR1 SEHNR and CDR2 FQNEAQ (reference sequence). The CDR3 length is 15 residues. The sequenced part of the CDR3 DNA is TGTGCCAGCAGCTTAGCGAACAGCGCCTCAGGGGCG. Translation gives CASSLANSASGA. The CDR3 reads in full as CASSLANSASGAQYF.

At least ten counts were recorded for this clone. From the germline J gene comes the end of the CDR3, since the read stops 3 residues before it. V is TRBV7-6 and J is TRBJ2-2; D call uncertain. Germline CDR1 SGHVS, CDR2 FNYEAQ. The CDR3 is 9 amino acids. CDR3 protein: CASSFRLFF. CDR3 bases read: TGTGCCAGCAGTTTCAGG.

Details on this clone: The observed sequence ends 3 residues before the CDR3 terminus, with the missing tail filled in from the germline J gene. The chain employs TRBV18 and TRBJ2-5, with 8 bases lining up with TRBD2. V shed 3 bases and J 2 bases; nucleotides not matched to a gene: 20. Germline lookup yields CDR1 KGHSH and CDR2 LQKENI. The CDR3 length is 20 residues. CDR3 protein: CASSPYRSYGGAYIQETQYF. The CDR3 bases that were read are TGTGCCAGCTCACCTTACCGGTCTTACGGGGGGGCCTACATTCAAGAGACC.

This clone has a handful of counts. The CDR3 extends 3 residues past the end of the read, so its final part is completed from the germline J gene. The V gene is TRBV10-3, the J gene TRBJ2-5; 8 bases match TRBD2. The CDR3 extends over 16 amino acids. Germline CDR1 reads ENHRY; CDR2 reads SYGVKD. The CDR3 reads CAISRGLAESTDTQYF. CDR3 bases read: TGTGCCATCAGTCGTGGACTAGCTGAAAGCACAGATACC.

In this sample, this clone turned up many times. The read gets to within 3 residues of the CDR3 end, and the germline J gene fills in the rest. The chain combines TRBV20-1 with TRBJ2-3; TRBD1 matches 7 bases. The trim removed 0 bases at V and 3 bases at J, leaving 15 bases unmatched. The CDR3 has 18 residues. Germline CDR1 and CDR2: DFQATT and SNEGSKA (reference sequence). CDR3 sequence reads: CSARDRYRGIIVTDTQYF. CDR3 DNA, as far as it was read: TGCAGTGCTAGAGATCGTTACAGGGGAATTATTGTGACAGATACG.

The sample holds many counts of this clone. The DNA ends 3 residues before the CDR3 does, and the rest of the CDR3 is filled in from the germline J gene. J is TRBJ2-3 and V is TRBV6-1; tentatively, D is TRBD2 (5 bases). The germline V and J ends were trimmed by 4 bases and 2 bases, with 16 bases remaining between them. Looked up from germline, CDR1 is MNHNS and CDR2 is SASEGT. The CDR3 totals 16 residues. Incomplete CDR3 DNA: TGTGCCAGCAGTGGAGGTTATGAGCGGTTCACAGATACG. The encoded protein is CASSGGYERFTDT. The entire CDR3 sequence reads CASSGGYERFTDTQYF.

This clone was recorded at least ten times. The read terminates 3 residues before the CDR3 end, so the remaining end is supplied by the germline J gene. V usage is TRBV18 and J usage is TRBJ2-4, with 10 bases aligning to TRBD2. V gave up 5 bases and J gave up 7 bases; unmatched junction bases: 5. This CDR3 comprises 14 residues. Germline CDR1 and CDR2: KGHSH and LQKENI. CDR3 sequence reads: CASSASGSDNIQYF. The DNA read from the CDR3 is TGTGCCAGCTCAGCTAGCGGGAGCGATAACATT.

This clone has at least ten counts. The read terminates 3 residues ahead of where the CDR3 ends, so the germline J gene completes it. The chain is built from TRBV10-1 and TRBJ2-1; D unclear. The CDR3 has 14 residues. Germline assignment: CDR1 WNHNN and CDR2 SYGVQD (reference sequence). Trimming shortened V by 5 bases and J by 1 base, and 9 bases separated the two germline ends. The CDR3 bases that were read are TGCGCCAGCAGTCCTCCGGGTTCCTACAATGAG. It translates to CASSPPGSYNE. In full, the CDR3 reads CASSPPGSYNEQFF.

This clone was observed many times. The sequence runs out 3 residues before the end of the CDR3; the remainder is reconstructed from the germline J gene. The chain employs TRBV5-5 and TRBJ2-1, with D possibly TRBD1 on 5 matching bases. V shed 1 base and J shed 8 bases, with 16 bases lying between them. The CDR3 is 15 amino acids. CDR1 is SGHKS, CDR2 YYEKEE, per germline (reference sequence). The CDR3 loop reads CASSLIVGVRDEQFF. The covered CDR3 bases are TGTGCCAGCAGCTTGATTGTAGGGGTCCGCGATGAG.

In its sample, this clone was seen a few times. The read terminates 3 residues ahead of where the CDR3 ends, so the germline J gene completes it. This chain links TRBV19 with TRBJ1-6; D perhaps matches TRBD1 (6 bases). The ends were cut back, 3 bases at V and 7 bases at J, with 13 bases in the middle. There are 15 residues in the CDR3. CDR1 LNHDA and CDR2 SQIVND come from the germline V gene (reference sequence). The CDR3 loop is CASSITRGGNSPLHF. CDR3 DNA (partial): TGTGCCAGTAGTATCACCAGGGGTGGCAATTCACCC. The full variable domain, its missing parts supplied by reference TRBV19 and TRBJ1-6, is DGGITQSPKYLFRKEGQNVTLSCEQNLNHDAMYWYRQDPGQGLRLIYYSQIVNDFQKGDIAEGYSVSREKKESFPLTVTSAQKNPTAFYLCASSITRGGNSPLHFGNGTRLTVT.

There are many counts of this clone. Read sequence stops 3 residues before the CDR3 end, and the germline J gene provides the missing end. This rearrangement joins TRBV5-1 to TRBJ2-3, with 10 bases matching TRBD1. With 4 bases clipped from V and 4 bases from J, the junction kept 6 bases outside the gene matches. This CDR3 has 15 amino acids. Germline CDR1 and CDR2: SGHRS and YFSETQ. CDR3 DNA (partial): TGCGCCAGCAGCATGGCCGGACAGGGGGCAGATACG. The encoded protein is CASSMAGQGADT. The CDR3 reads in full as CASSMAGQGADTQYF.